This entry lists 15 T cell receptor beta chains sequenced from one sample in a study of blood T cell repertoires in COVID-19. The table came from immunoSEQ multiplex PCR; TCRdb's copy has only in-frame clones and leaves some out. The sample contains under 300,000 clones, around 89% of which appear only once. The sequenced material came from PBMCs or T cells enriched from blood (not recorded which). The source of these receptors is a woman aged 55-69 years in a cohort exposed to, infected with or recovered from COVID-19 (not recorded which).

The chain uses TRBV30 and TRBJ1-4; D gene unclear. The CDR3 sequence is 13 residues long. From germline, CDR1 is GTSNPN and CDR2 SVGIG (reference sequence). The ends were cut back, 1 base at V and 6 bases at J, with 9 bases in the middle. The CDR3 bases are TGTGCCTGGAGTGAGCAACCTGATGAAAAACTGTTTTTT. This gives the protein CAWSEQPDEKLFF.

The chain links TRBV27 to TRBJ1-5; a possible D gene is TRBD1 (6 bases). The V gene lost 3 bases and the J gene lost 3 bases, with 18 bases spanning the gap. This CDR3 has 17 residues. Per the germline V gene, CDR1 is MNHEY and CDR2 is SMNVEV (reference sequence). CDR3 loop: CASSFNSEGVANQPQHF. CDR3 nucleotide sequence: TGTGCCAGCAGTTTTAATTCCGAGGGGGTCGCCAATCAGCCCCAGCATTTT.

V and J are TRBV2 and TRBJ1-1; D remains ambiguous. The V end lost 2 bases, the J end lost 4 bases, and 8 bases lay between the germline ends. Germline V gene data show CDR1 as SNHLY and CDR2 as FYNNEI. The CDR3 runs to 13 residues. CDR3 sequence (DNA): TGTGCCAGCAGTGAACTGATGAGCACTGAAGCTTTCTTT. Its translation is CASSELMSTEAFF.

A single count supports this clone. The V and J genes are TRBV7-8 and TRBJ2-3, with TRBD2 as a possible D gene (6 bases). V was trimmed by 7 bases and J by 6 bases, leaving 23 bases between them. There are 16 residues in the CDR3. The germline CDR1 and CDR2 sequences are SGHVS and FQNEAQ. CDR3 sequence: CASTDGTGRSLDTQYF. The CDR3, as DNA: TGTGCCAGCACCGATGGGACTGGGCGGAGTTTGGATACGCAGTATTTT.

The DNA of the CDR3 is TGTGCCAGCAGTAGACAGGAGAACACTGAAGCTTTCTTT. This gives the protein CASSRQENTEAFF. V usage is TRBV6-4 and J usage is TRBJ1-1, with TRBD1 as a possible D gene (6 bases). The germline V gene has CDR1 MRHNA and CDR2 SNTAGT. Between the trimmed V and J ends, which lost 5 bases and 1 base, there was a span of 8 bases. CDR3 length: 13 residues.

The CDR3 is CASSYRQGGEAFF. Written as DNA, the CDR3 is TGTGCCAGCAGTTACCGACAGGGCGGGGAAGCTTTCTTT. The chain has TRBV6-5 and TRBJ1-1; 7 bases map to TRBD1. Trimming took 2 bases from V and 8 from J; bases not matched to a gene: 5. Germline lookup yields CDR1 MNHEY and CDR2 SVGAGI. This CDR3 is 13 amino acids long.

As concerns this clone: The same CDR3 also results from other DNA sequences found in this sample. The chain employs TRBV30 and TRBJ1-1, with 11 positions matching TRBD1. Looked up from germline, CDR1 is GTSNPN and CDR2 is SVGIG (reference sequence). The ends lost 5 bases at V and 4 bases at J; junction bases unmatched: 0. The CDR3 runs to 12 residues. CDR3 DNA: TGTGCCTGGGGACAGGGGGCCACTGAAGCTTTCTTT. Translated: CAWGQGATEAFF.

J is TRBJ2-5 and V is TRBV19; 10 positions match TRBD1. The CDR3 sequence is 16 residues long. CDR1 is LNHDA and CDR2 is SQIVND in the germline V gene (reference sequence). With V trimmed by 4 bases and J by 6 bases, 11 bases remained unmatched. CDR3 protein: CASSTRRQGAVKTQYF. The CDR3 nucleotides are TGTGCCAGTAGTACCCGGCGACAGGGGGCGGTCAAGACCCAGTACTTC. The variable domain in full, completed from reference TRBV19 and TRBJ2-5, reads DGGITQSPKYLFRKEGQNVTLSCEQNLNHDAMYWYRQDPGQGLRLIYYSQIVNDFQKGDIAEGYSVSREKKESFPLTVTSAQKNPTAFYLCASSTRRQGAVKTQYFGPGTRLLVL.

The V and J genes are TRBV28 and TRBJ1-2; possible D gene TRBD1, 5 bases. The CDR3 extends over 17 amino acids. Trimming removed 4 bases from V and 4 bases from J, with 22 bases in between. CDR1 MDHEN and CDR2 SYDVKM come from the germline V gene. The CDR3 DNA reads TGTGCCAGCAGTTCCCTGGGGCTCGGGGGTCAGTCCTATGGCTACACCTTC. Encoded protein: CASSSLGLGGQSYGYTF.

V gene TRBV10-1 combines with J gene TRBJ2-7, with TRBD2 matching over 7 bases. Trimming removed 0 bases from V and 5 bases from J; junction bases left unmatched: 4. From germline, CDR1 is WNHNN and CDR2 SYGVQD (reference sequence). This CDR3 has 14 residues. This chain's CDR3 is CASSESGGRNEQYF. CDR3 in DNA: TGCGCCAGCAGTGAGTCGGGAGGGAGGAACGAGCAGTACTTC.

This clone was seen once. The chain recombines TRBV19 with TRBJ2-1, with 14 bases fitting TRBD2. CDR3 length: 16 amino acids. V lost 6 bases to trimming and J lost 3 bases; unmatched junction nucleotides: 4. From germline, CDR1 is LNHDA and CDR2 SQIVND (reference sequence). The CDR3 DNA follows: TGTGCCAGTAGCTTGGGACTAGCGGGAGACTACAATGAGCAGTTCTTC. Residues: CASSLGLAGDYNEQFF.

This chain links TRBV19 with TRBJ1-1, with D possibly matching TRBD1 (6 bases). V was trimmed by 5 bases and J by 7 bases, leaving 17 bases between them. The V gene's germline CDR1 is LNHDA and CDR2 SQIVND (reference sequence). This CDR3 comprises 14 residues. CDR3 in DNA: TGTGCCAGTAGTTCCGGCGGGGGGCGGAATGAAGCTTTCTTT. Amino acids: CASSSGGGRNEAFF.

The rearrangement joins TRBV6-1 to TRBJ2-2; 11 positions match TRBD2. Unmatched junction bases numbered 1, after V lost 1 base and J lost 6 bases. Per the germline V gene, CDR1 is MNHNS and CDR2 is SASEGT. The CDR3 has 15 amino acids. The CDR3: CASSEGGLAAGELFF. In DNA, the CDR3 is TGTGCCAGCAGTGAAGGGGGACTAGCGGCCGGGGAGCTGTTTTTT.

The chain combines TRBV4-2 with TRBJ2-1; 13 bases are shared with TRBD2. Germline CDR1 is LGHNA and CDR2 is YNFKEQ. The CDR3 is 16 residues long. V lost 2 bases and J lost 7; bases outside the gene matches: 5. The CDR3 DNA reads TGTGCCAGCAGCCAATCTCAGGGACTAGCGGGAAATGAGCAGTTCTTC. Translating it yields CASSQSQGLAGNEQFF.

The gene calls are TRBV30 and TRBJ2-5; possible D gene TRBD1, 5 bases. This CDR3 has 13 amino acids. Germline values: CDR1 GTSNPN, CDR2 SVGIG (reference sequence). Trimming cost V 2 bases and J 5 bases, with 12 bases left between them. CDR3 sequence: CAWSSGMGETQYF. Written as DNA, the CDR3 is TGTGCCTGGAGTTCAGGGATGGGGGAGACCCAGTACTTC.